This T cell receptor (beta chain) was profiled in a study of shared clonotypes between healthy human individuals. Study at large: A few men and a couple of women, aged 18 to 49, were donors. General study points: Unshared clonotypes carried lower generation probabilities than those common to all four donors. At large depth, rarefaction still showed sorted-subset sequencing to be incomplete.

Positively selected for CCR7, the CD45RO-negative cells used as naive CD8 cells excluded terminally differentiated effector memory CD45RA+ cells. There are 14 residues in the CDR3. Per the germline V gene, CDR1 is SGDLS and CDR2 is YYNGEE. The V and J ends lost 6 bases and 1 base respectively, with 13 bases between them. Sequenced by immunoSEQ multiplex PCR; TCRdb stores in-frame clones only, minus some. Of approximately 810,000 clones in the sample, about 92% were seen once. About this clone: The antigen remains undetermined.

Input material: naive CD8+ T cells sorted from blood. The chain combines TRBV9 with TRBJ1-1, with D perhaps TRBD1 (5 bases). The TCR was taken from a man aged 25-45 years in good health. CDR3 amino acids: CASTRGGGNTEAFF. CDR3 DNA sequence: TGTGCCAGCACCCGCGGGGGGGGGAACACTGAAGCTTTCTTT.